The 31 T cell receptor beta chains reported below all come from one sample, sequenced in a study of blood T cell repertoires in COVID-19. This table comes from immunoSEQ multiplex PCR, and its TCRdb copy is limited to in-frame clones, with some not included. The data contain more than 110,000 clones, approximately 90% of them singletons. Sequenced: peripheral blood. The receptors come from a woman at least 80 years old with acute or convalescent COVID-19.

The V gene is TRBV5-1, the J gene TRBJ2-5; tentatively, D is TRBD1 (5 bases). This CDR3 is built from 16 residues. Trimming removed 0 bases at V and 4 bases at J, with 16 bases between. Germline loops: CDR1 SGHRS, CDR2 YFSETQ. CDR3 amino acids: CASSLGGSLQGETQYF. CDR3 DNA sequence: TGCGCCAGCAGCTTGGGAGGCAGTCTTCAGGGAGAGACCCAGTACTTC.

The V call is TRBV18, the J call TRBJ2-1; 7 bases are a match to TRBD2. In germline, CDR1 is KGHSH, CDR2 LQKENI. V lost 5 bases and J lost 2; bases outside the gene matches: 6. This CDR3 has 15 residues. DNA for the CDR3: TGTGCCAGCTCAACTAGCGTATCCCCCTACAATGAGCAGTTCTTC. Translation: CASSTSVSPYNEQFF.

This chain uses TRBV7-8 with TRBJ2-2; no definite D call. Germline-derived CDR1 and CDR2 are SGHVS and FQNEAQ. This CDR3 has 15 residues. The germline V and J ends were trimmed by 7 bases and 6 bases, with 18 bases remaining between them. The CDR3 DNA reads TGTGCCAGCACCAACCCTGCGGTCGGGTCCGGGGAGCTGTTTTTT. Encoded protein: CASTNPAVGSGELFF.

The gene calls are TRBV5-1 and TRBJ1-1; TRBD1 agrees at 8 bases. Germline CDR1 is SGHRS and CDR2 is YFSETQ. This CDR3 comprises 14 residues. Trimming at V came to 5 bases and at J to 1 base, leaving 4 bases not matched to a gene. The CDR3, as DNA: TGCGCCAGCAGATATGGGACAGGGAACACTGAAGCTTTCTTT. This sequence encodes CASRYGTGNTEAFF.

The sample holds one count of this clone. The V gene is TRBV7-2, the J gene TRBJ1-2; unclear D gene. The CDR3 extends over 13 amino acids. The V and J ends lost 6 bases and 6 bases respectively, with 14 bases between them. The germline CDR1 and CDR2 sequences are SGHTA and FQGNSA. In DNA form, the CDR3 reads TGTGCCAGCAGGCCCGGGAGAGAGGATGGCTACACCTTC. As protein: CASRPGREDGYTF.

This clone was seen once. The rearrangement joins TRBV4-3 to TRBJ1-1; TRBD1 aligns across 8 bases. The ends lost 7 bases at V and 3 bases at J; junction bases unmatched: 10. Per the germline V gene, CDR1 is LGHNA and CDR2 is YSLEER. There are 15 residues in the CDR3. The CDR3 coding sequence is TGCGCCAGCAAACAGGGGGTCTTGGGGGACACTGAAGCTTTCTTT. Amino acids: CASKQGVLGDTEAFF.

The genes are TRBV19 and TRBJ1-3; D is possibly TRBD1 (6 bases). Germline CDR1 is LNHDA and CDR2 is SQIVND (reference sequence). The CDR3 extends over 16 amino acids. The V end was cut by 5 bases, the J end by 0 bases, with 14 bases between. In nucleotides, the CDR3 is TGTGCCAGTAGTCCCCCTGGGGGCAGCTCTGGAAACACCATATATTTT. Translation: CASSPPGGSSGNTIYF.

The chain combines TRBV2 with TRBJ1-2; D perhaps matches TRBD1 (6 bases). Germline CDR1 reads SNHLY; CDR2 reads FYNNEI. Trimming removed 6 bases at V and 6 bases at J, with 17 bases between. CDR3 length: 14 residues. The CDR3 protein is CASSNSRGFDGYTF. In DNA form, the CDR3 reads TGTGCCAGCAGCAATTCCAGGGGATTCGATGGCTACACCTTC.

The V call is TRBV5-1, the J call TRBJ1-1, with a tentative D call TRBD1 (6 bases). The CDR3 covers 11 residues. V shed 4 bases and J shed 7 bases, with 8 bases lying between them. The germline V gene encodes CDR1 SGHRS and CDR2 YFSETQ. The CDR3 protein is CASSATGEAFF. The CDR3 DNA follows: TGCGCCAGCAGCGCGACAGGTGAAGCTTTCTTT.

V gene TRBV6-6 combines with J gene TRBJ1-1; TRBD1 agrees at 9 bases. Germline V gene data show CDR1 as MNHNY and CDR2 as SVGAGI (reference sequence). The CDR3 extends over 14 amino acids. Trimming removed 5 bases from V and 4 bases from J; junction bases left unmatched: 5. CDR3 in amino acids: CASSRGQGSTEAFF. The CDR3 DNA reads as TGTGCCAGCAGTCGAGGACAGGGGAGCACTGAAGCTTTCTTT.

A few counts support this clone. The chain joins TRBV7-9 to TRBJ1-4; D ambiguous. V gave up 4 bases and J gave up 5 bases, with 14 bases separating them. Germline V gives CDR1 SEHNR, CDR2 FQNEAQ (reference sequence). CDR3 length: 15 amino acids. As DNA, the CDR3 is TGTGCCAGCAGCTCCCTAGGTAGACCCAATGAAAAACTGTTTTTT. Amino acids: CASSSLGRPNEKLFF.

The genes are TRBV15 and TRBJ1-2; TRBD1 is a possible D gene (5 bases). V dropped 2 bases and J dropped 3 bases, with 16 bases sitting between them. Germline V gene sequence: CDR1 LNHNV, CDR2 YYDKDF (reference sequence). The CDR3 has 16 residues. The CDR3 sequence: CATSRIRPSGDYGYTF. The CDR3 DNA reads as TGTGCCACCAGCAGAATTAGGCCCTCGGGGGACTATGGCTACACCTTC. Variable domain in full (rest from reference TRBV15 and TRBJ1-2): DAMVIQNPRYQVTQFGKPVTLSCSQTLNHNVMYWYQQKSSQAPKLLFHYYDKDFNNEADTPDNFQSRRPNTSFCFLDIRSPGLGDTAMYLCATSRIRPSGDYGYTFGSGTRLTVV.

The chain recombines TRBV2 with TRBJ1-1; TRBD1 aligns across 7 bases. V was pared by 7 bases and J by 3 bases, with 8 bases of the junction left unmatched. Germline CDR1 reads SNHLY; CDR2 reads FYNNEI. CDR3 size: 14 residues. Written as DNA, the CDR3 is TGTGCCAGCAAAAGACAGGGCTTGGACACTGAAGCTTTCTTT. Translating it yields CASKRQGLDTEAFF.

This rearrangement joins TRBV2 to TRBJ1-5; 7 nucleotides agree with TRBD1. This CDR3 has 16 residues. Trimming took 7 bases from V and 1 from J; bases not matched to a gene: 10. CDR1 and CDR2 from the germline V gene are SNHLY and FYNNEI. CDR3 nucleotides: TGTGCCAGCACCGAAACTTGGGGACAGAGCAATCAGCCCCAGCATTTT. Its translation: CASTETWGQSNQPQHF.

This chain links TRBV11-2 with TRBJ1-5; 7 positions agree with TRBD1. V lost 1 base to trimming and J lost 12 bases; unmatched junction nucleotides: 9. CDR3 length equals 14 residues. Germline CDR1 reads SGHAT; CDR2 reads FQNNGV. The CDR3 is CASSLGGTVVRQHF. As DNA, the CDR3 is TGTGCCAGCAGCTTAGGTGGGACAGTCGTTCGCCAGCATTTT.

This sequence joins TRBV27 and TRBJ2-7; 7 bases are shared with TRBD1. Germline V CDR1 and CDR2: MNHEY, SMNVEV (reference sequence). The CDR3 is made up of 19 amino acids. The V gene end was trimmed by 0 bases and the J gene end by 2 bases; junction bases not matched to a gene: 16. CDR3: CASSLSSGLLRDRAYEQYF. The CDR3 DNA follows: TGTGCCAGCAGTTTATCGTCCGGGCTTCTCCGGGACAGAGCCTACGAGCAGTACTTC.

The gene calls are TRBV5-1 and TRBJ2-1; possibly TRBD2 for D (5 bases). The germline V gene encodes CDR1 SGHRS and CDR2 YFSETQ. The CDR3 is made up of 17 amino acids. The germline V and J ends were trimmed by 1 base and 0 bases, with 14 bases remaining between them. The CDR3 DNA is TGCGCCAGCAGCTTGATTGGGAGCACAAGCTCCTACAATGAGCAGTTCTTC. It encodes CASSLIGSTSSYNEQFF.

The J gene is TRBJ1-6, the V gene TRBV9, with TRBD1 as a possible D gene (5 bases). Germline values: CDR1 SGDLS, CDR2 YYNGEE. The CDR3 sequence is 13 residues long. Trimming took off 7 bases at V and 7 bases at J, with 12 bases between the two ends. CDR3 residues: CASARDPNSPLHF. The CDR3, as DNA: TGTGCCAGCGCCAGGGATCCGAATTCACCCCTCCACTTT.

This chain connects TRBV29-1 to TRBJ1-1, with TRBD1 matching over 9 bases. Per germline, CDR1 SQVTM and CDR2 ANQGSEA. The CDR3 length is 15 residues. V was clipped by 4 bases and J by 3 bases; unmatched bases: 9. CDR3 in DNA: TGCAGCGTTGGATCCGACAGGGGGTGGGACACTGAAGCTTTCTTT. Amino acids: CSVGSDRGWDTEAFF.

This chain uses TRBV3-1 (or the pseudogene TRBV3-2) with TRBJ1-2; perhaps TRBD1 as D (6 bases). The V gene's germline CDR1 is LGHDT and CDR2 YNNKEL (reference sequence). Trimming left V 4 bases short and J 6 bases short, with 12 bases between. This CDR3 spans 13 amino acids. CDR3 region: CASSLRTVDGYTF. For the CDR3, the DNA is TGTGCCAGCAGCCTACGGACAGTTGATGGCTACACCTTC.

V usage is TRBV6-5 and J usage is TRBJ2-3; TRBD1 matches at 8 bases. Losses at the gene ends were 6 bases for V and 4 bases for J; bases not matched to a gene: 3. CDR3 length: 13 residues. Germline assignment: CDR1 MNHEY and CDR2 SVGAGI. The CDR3 nucleotides are TGTGCCAGCAGGAAGACAGGGGCAGATACGCAGTATTTT. It is translated as CASRKTGADTQYF.

The gene calls are TRBV29-1 and TRBJ1-1, with a possible D match to TRBD1 (6 bases). CDR1 SQVTM and CDR2 ANQGSEA come from the germline V gene. V was trimmed by 5 bases and J by 1 base, leaving 11 bases between them. This CDR3 region has 13 residues. CDR3 DNA: TGCAGCGTTTCAGGGGTTACGAACACTGAAGCTTTCTTT. Translated: CSVSGVTNTEAFF. The entire variable domain, with the rest obtained from reference TRBV29-1 and TRBJ1-1, is as follows: SAVISQKPSRDICQRGTSLTIQCQVDSQVTMMFWYRQQPGQSLTLIATANQGSEATYESGFVIDKFPISRPNLTFSTLTVSNMSPEDSSIYLCSVSGVTNTEAFFGQGTRLTVV.

The chain recombines TRBV7-9 with TRBJ2-7; perhaps TRBD1 as D (5 bases). Germline CDR1 SEHNR, CDR2 FQNEAQ (reference sequence). This CDR3 has 14 amino acids. Trimming took 1 base from V and 0 from J, leaving 7 bases between them. DNA for the CDR3: TGTGCCAGCAGCTTAGAAGGACACTCCTACGAGCAGTACTTC. Protein sequence: CASSLEGHSYEQYF. Complete variable domain (other parts from reference TRBV7-9 and TRBJ2-7): DTGVSQNPRHKITKRGQNVTFRCDPISEHNRLYWYRQTLGQGPEFLTYFQNEAQLEKSRLLSDRFSAERPKGSFSTLEIQRTEQGDSAMYLCASSLEGHSYEQYFGPGTRLTVT.

The rearrangement links TRBV10-3 to TRBJ1-1, with a possible D match to TRBD1 (5 bases). CDR3 length equals 13 residues. Trimming cost V 10 bases and J 0 bases, with 12 bases left between them. Germline CDR1 ENHRY, CDR2 SYGVKD. CDR3 in amino acids: CATTSQVNTEAFF. CDR3 DNA sequence: TGTGCCACCACCTCACAGGTGAACACTGAAGCTTTCTTT.

The rearrangement links TRBV5-6 to TRBJ1-4; 8 nucleotides align to TRBD1. The CDR3 has 15 amino acids. J was trimmed by 6 bases and V by 2 bases; bases with no gene match: 6. The V gene's germline CDR1 is SGHDT and CDR2 YYEEEE. The CDR3 nucleotides read TGTGCCAGCAGCTTAAGACAGGGGTGGGATGAAAAACTGTTTTTT. It specifies CASSLRQGWDEKLFF.

The chain employs TRBV14 and TRBJ1-5; D is unclear. With 3 bases removed from V and 3 bases from J, the gap between germline ends came to 6 bases. CDR3 length: 13 residues. The germline gives CDR1 SGHDN, CDR2 FVKESK. The CDR3 DNA reads as TGTGCCAGCAGCCAGAACTACAATCAGCCCCAGCATTTT. Translating it yields CASSQNYNQPQHF.

The V and J genes are TRBV15 and TRBJ2-6; D call uncertain. Germline assignment: CDR1 LNHNV and CDR2 YYDKDF (reference sequence). The CDR3 has 16 residues. Trimming removed 5 bases from V and 4 bases from J, with 15 bases in between. The CDR3 loop reads CATSGWVTEGANVLTF. The CDR3 bases are TGTGCCACCAGCGGATGGGTGACGGAGGGGGCCAACGTCCTGACTTTC.

This chain links TRBV3-1 (or the pseudogene TRBV3-2) with TRBJ2-1; the match to TRBD1 covers 11 bases. Germline loops: CDR1 LGHDT, CDR2 YNNKEL (reference sequence). The CDR3 has 15 amino acids. V lost 6 bases to trimming and J lost 3 bases; unmatched junction nucleotides: 4. The CDR3 region has the DNA TGTGCCAGCAGTTACGGGACAGGGGGCTACAATGAGCAGTTCTTC. It encodes CASSYGTGGYNEQFF.

This chain connects TRBV14 to TRBJ1-1; D remains ambiguous. Trimming took off 0 bases at V and 2 bases at J, with 7 bases between the two ends. The germline CDR1 and CDR2 sequences are SGHDN and FVKESK. The CDR3 covers 14 residues. As DNA, the CDR3 is TGTGCCAGCAGCCAAGACAGGCGAAACACTGAAGCTTTCTTT. The encoded protein is CASSQDRRNTEAFF.

The chain carries TRBV6-5 and TRBJ2-7; a weak D match, TRBD1 (6 bases). The CDR3 consists of 12 residues. The germline gives CDR1 MNHEY, CDR2 SVGAGI. The CDR3 loop reads CAIRDTAYEQYF. The CDR3 region has the DNA TGTGCAATCCGGGACACCGCTTACGAGCAGTACTTC.

As DNA, the CDR3 is TGCGCCAGCAGTCAAGGACAGAAGAACACTGAAGCTTTCTTT. Amino acid sequence: CASSQGQKNTEAFF. The chain has TRBV5-1 and TRBJ1-1, with D possibly TRBD1 on 6 matching bases. There are 14 residues in the CDR3. Trimming left V 5 bases short and J 1 base short, with 12 bases between. Germline V gene sequence: CDR1 SGHRS, CDR2 YFSETQ.